This entry features one T cell receptor beta chain sequence. It lacks a known antigen. Base qualities were left out, and no much larger clone turns up one base away. Library prep was done by the immunoSEQ multiplex PCR assay. DNA from the CD4+ T cells that had been cultured and isolated underwent TCR beta CDR3 sequencing. On the authors' methods: Non-productive TCR sequences were discarded, and reads were trimmed to the CDR3 region, with only CDR3s of 7 or more amino acids retained. Antigen-specific clonotypes were identified with the MANAFEST web app by comparing expansion in peptide wells against reference cultures. Positive clones required FDR<0.05 expansion versus reference and all other wells, odds ratio above 5, and frequency above 0.1% in two replicate wells. A clonotype was defined as cross-reactive if the clonotype was significantly expanded both in SARS-CoV-2 spike wells and in at least one common cold coronavirus spike condition. CDR3 similarity was assessed by Levenshtein distance using the stringdist R package, and unrooted trees were constructed with ape in R 3.6.1. As stored in TCRdb, this immuneACCESS dataset retains in-frame rearrangements with V and J assigned. A fraction of the clones does not appear; measured against another copy, unresolved V genes explain less than half of the discrepancy, and the remainder lacks a known reason. V, J and clone size derive from that table, while D and trimming were established from the DNA sequence. The sample records 30,000 to 35,000 clones, around 72% of which are singletons. The ten largest clones represent under 8.5% of the sample.

After less than eleven days of culture, CD4+ T cells were isolated with the EasySep CD4+ T cell isolation kit. Convalescent patients had PCR-confirmed SARS-CoV-2 infection between March and December 2020, before Alpha, Beta and Delta variants emerged in the United States. Each participant received two doses of an mRNA SARS-CoV-2 vaccine, either BNT162b2 or mRNA-1273. On days 3 and 7, half of the culture medium was replaced with fresh IL-2-containing medium. Unless noted otherwise, every peptide stimulation condition was grown in triplicate wells. PBMC were separated from whole blood using Ficoll-Paque Plus gradient centrifugation and were then either cryopreserved at -140C or used fresh. The QIAamp micro DNA kit was used to extract genomic DNA from the cultured CD4+ T cells. Trimming accounts for 0 bases at V and 4 bases at J, while the number of junction bases matched to no gene is 2. Based on the germline V gene, the CDR1 and CDR2 sequences are LGHNA and YNFKEQ. There are 14 amino acids in the CDR3, from cysteine to phenylalanine inclusive. The sequence is cut down to CDR3 DNA, 42 bases in frame from base 1.

This record comes from a study of vaccination effects on CD4 cells after COVID-19 (dated by TCRdb to between 2020 and 2023). Some background on the complete study: The ViraFEST assay stimulated PBMC with viral peptide pools and then used TCR sequencing to identify antigen-specific CD4+ T cell clonotypes by expansion. After vaccination, three convalescent patients were sampled at an early time point (day +14) and at a late time point (day +241, +227 and +161, respectively). Across the study, the median time from the second dose to post-vaccine sampling was 72 days (range 14 to 241). Around 2 million PBMC per well were cultured in IMDM with 5% human AB serum, roughly 10 IU/ml IL-2 and gentamicin, plus 10 ug/ml peptides. The study compared SARS-CoV-2 spike-specific CD4+ TCR repertoires before and after mRNA vaccination in COVID-19 convalescent patients and infection-naive vaccine recipients. The full study included around ten COVID-19 convalescent patients and a few SARS-CoV-2-naive healthy vaccine recipients. Cultures from other donors in the study were sequenced using the Oncomine TCR Beta short-read assay on an Illumina iSeq 100. Results and caveats for the whole study, not just this receptor: Both infection-induced and vaccine-induced clones contracted markedly at late post-vaccination timepoints, which is consistent with waning T cell responses. In convalescent patients, the post-vaccine spike-reactive repertoire consisted mainly of new vaccine-induced clones, largely distinct from infection-induced clones. The study was limited by a small number of convalescent patients and lacked early post-infection timepoints.

Sequenced material: CD4+ T cells from PBMCs cultured without peptide, taken after COVID-19 vaccination. The TCR comes from a human donor who had a prior SARS-CoV-2 infection. The chain is made from TRBV4-2 and TRBJ2-7; 8 bases in the junction line up with TRBD2. The encoded CDR3 is CASSQDTSGYEQYF. The DNA is as follows: TGTGCCAGCAGCCAAGATACTAGCGGATACGAGCAGTACTTC.